This TCR beta chain was obtained from a study of neurological immune-mediated disorders. From 2 million PBMCs stored at -80 C, the unsorted libraries were generated. The sample holds many counts of this clonotype. MiXCR, applied by TCRdb to the 5' RACE reads, yields one record per CDR3 protein. Of about 46,000 distinct CDR3 sequences in the sample, approximately 4.5% are singletons; the top ten hold around 6%. Germline V gene data show CDR1 as MDHEN and CDR2 as SYDVKM. The CDR3 extends over 14 amino acids. V shed 3 bases and J 5 bases; nucleotides not matched to a gene: 6. The V call is TRBV28, the J call TRBJ1-2, with 7 bases matching TRBD1. Sequences were obtained from PBMCs. The TCR comes from a woman in her fifties or sixties with multiple sclerosis. The CDR3 loop reads CASSFSGTDYGYTF. The CDR3 DNA reads as TGTGCCAGCAGTTTTTCCGGGACAGATTATGGCTACACCTTC.